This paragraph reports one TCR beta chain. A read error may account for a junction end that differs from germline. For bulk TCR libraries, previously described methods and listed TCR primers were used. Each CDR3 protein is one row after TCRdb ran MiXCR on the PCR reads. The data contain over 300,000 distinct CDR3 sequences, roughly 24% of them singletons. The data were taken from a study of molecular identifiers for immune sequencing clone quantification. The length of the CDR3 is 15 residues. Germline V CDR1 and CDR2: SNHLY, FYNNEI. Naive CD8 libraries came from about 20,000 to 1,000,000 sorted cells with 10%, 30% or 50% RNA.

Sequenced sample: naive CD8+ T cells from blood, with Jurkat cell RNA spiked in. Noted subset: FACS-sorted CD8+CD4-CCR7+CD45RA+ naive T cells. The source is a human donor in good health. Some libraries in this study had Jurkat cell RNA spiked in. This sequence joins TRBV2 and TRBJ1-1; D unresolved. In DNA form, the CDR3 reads TGTGCCAGCAGTGAAGGGATCGGTATGAACCCTGAAGCGTTCTTT. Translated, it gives CASSEGIGMNPEAFF.